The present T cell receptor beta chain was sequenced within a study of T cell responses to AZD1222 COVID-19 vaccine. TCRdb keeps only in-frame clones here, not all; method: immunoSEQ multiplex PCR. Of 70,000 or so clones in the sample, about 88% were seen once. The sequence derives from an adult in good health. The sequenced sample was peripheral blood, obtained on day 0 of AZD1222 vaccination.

CDR3 coding DNA: TGTGCCAGCAGGCCCCACCGGGACAGGGGGCAAGAGACCCAGTACTTC. It encodes CASRPHRDRGQETQYF. The J gene is TRBJ2-5, the V gene TRBV27; 11 nucleotides align to TRBD1. CDR3 length equals 16 residues. With 6 bases clipped from V and 2 bases from J, the junction kept 8 bases outside the gene matches. Germline CDR1 and CDR2: MNHEY and SMNVEV (reference sequence).